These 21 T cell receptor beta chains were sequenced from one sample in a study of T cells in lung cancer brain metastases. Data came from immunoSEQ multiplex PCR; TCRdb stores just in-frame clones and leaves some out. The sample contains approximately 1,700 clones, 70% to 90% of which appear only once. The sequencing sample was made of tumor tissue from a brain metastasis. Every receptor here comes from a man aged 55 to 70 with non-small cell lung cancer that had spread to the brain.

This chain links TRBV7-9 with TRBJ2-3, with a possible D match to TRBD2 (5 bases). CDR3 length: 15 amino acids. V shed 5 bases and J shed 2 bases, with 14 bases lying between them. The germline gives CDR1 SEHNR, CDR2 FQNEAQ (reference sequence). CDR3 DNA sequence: TGTGCCAGCAGCGTAGGACTGGCTCTCACAGATACGCAGTATTTT. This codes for CASSVGLALTDTQYF.

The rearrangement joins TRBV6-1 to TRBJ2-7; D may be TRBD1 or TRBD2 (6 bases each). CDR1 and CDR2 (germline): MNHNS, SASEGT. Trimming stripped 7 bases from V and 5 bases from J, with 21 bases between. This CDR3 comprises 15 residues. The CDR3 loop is CASTPTRGEGNEQYF. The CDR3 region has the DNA TGTGCCAGCACCCCAACGAGGGGGGAAGGCAACGAGCAGTACTTC.

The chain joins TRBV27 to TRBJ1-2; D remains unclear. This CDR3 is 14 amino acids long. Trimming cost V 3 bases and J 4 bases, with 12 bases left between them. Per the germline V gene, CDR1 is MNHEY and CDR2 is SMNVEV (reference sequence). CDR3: CASSFRRAGYGYTF. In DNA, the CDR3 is TGTGCCAGCAGTTTCCGAAGGGCAGGCTATGGCTACACCTTC.

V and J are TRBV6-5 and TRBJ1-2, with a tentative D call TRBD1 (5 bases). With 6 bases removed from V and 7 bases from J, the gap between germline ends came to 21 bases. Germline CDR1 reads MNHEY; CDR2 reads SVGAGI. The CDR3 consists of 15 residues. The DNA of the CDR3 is TGTGCCAGCAGCCCGGGACGCCCTCAGATTCCTGGCTACACCTTC. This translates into CASSPGRPQIPGYTF.

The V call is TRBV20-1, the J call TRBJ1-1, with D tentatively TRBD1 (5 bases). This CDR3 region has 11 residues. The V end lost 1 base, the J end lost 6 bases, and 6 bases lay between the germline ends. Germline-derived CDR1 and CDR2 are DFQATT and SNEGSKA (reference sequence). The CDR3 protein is CSARGGAEAFF. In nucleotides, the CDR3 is TGCAGTGCTAGAGGAGGGGCTGAAGCTTTCTTT.

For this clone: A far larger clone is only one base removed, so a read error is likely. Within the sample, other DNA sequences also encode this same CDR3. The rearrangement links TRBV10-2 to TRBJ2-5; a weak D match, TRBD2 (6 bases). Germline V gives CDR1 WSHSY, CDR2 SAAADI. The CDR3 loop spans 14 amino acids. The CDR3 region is CASTLAAPQETQYF. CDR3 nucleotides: TGCGCCAGTACACTAGCTGCTCCTCAAGAGACCCAATACTTC.

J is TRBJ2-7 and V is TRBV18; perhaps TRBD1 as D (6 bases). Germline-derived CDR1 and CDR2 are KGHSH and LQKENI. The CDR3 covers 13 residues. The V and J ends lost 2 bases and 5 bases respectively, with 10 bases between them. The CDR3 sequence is CASSPGAGDEQYF. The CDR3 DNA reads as TGTGCCAGCTCACCAGGGGCAGGGGACGAGCAGTACTTC.

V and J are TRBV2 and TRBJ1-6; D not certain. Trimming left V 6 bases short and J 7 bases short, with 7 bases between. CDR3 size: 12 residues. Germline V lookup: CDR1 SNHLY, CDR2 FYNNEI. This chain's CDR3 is CASSDRNSPLHF. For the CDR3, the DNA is TGTGCCAGCAGCGATAGGAATTCACCCCTCCACTTT.

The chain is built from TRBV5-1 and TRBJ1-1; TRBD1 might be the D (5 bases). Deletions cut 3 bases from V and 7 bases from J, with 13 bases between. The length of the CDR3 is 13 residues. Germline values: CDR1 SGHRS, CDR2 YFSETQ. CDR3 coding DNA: TGCGCCAGCAGCTCCGCTCAGGGAGGTGAAGCTTTCTTT. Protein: CASSSAQGGEAFF. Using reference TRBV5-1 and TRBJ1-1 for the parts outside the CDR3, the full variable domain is KAGVTQTPRYLIKTRGQQVTLSCSPISGHRSVSWYQQTPGQGLQFLFEYFSETQRNKGNFPGRFSGRQFSNSRSEMNVSTLELGDSALYLCASSSAQGGEAFFGQGTRLTVV.

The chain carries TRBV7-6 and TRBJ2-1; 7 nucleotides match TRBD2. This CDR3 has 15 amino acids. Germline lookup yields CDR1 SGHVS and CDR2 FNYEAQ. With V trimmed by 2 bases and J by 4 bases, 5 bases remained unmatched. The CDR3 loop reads CASSLFSGTYNEQFF. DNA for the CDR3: TGTGCCAGCAGCTTATTCAGCGGGACTTACAATGAGCAGTTCTTC.

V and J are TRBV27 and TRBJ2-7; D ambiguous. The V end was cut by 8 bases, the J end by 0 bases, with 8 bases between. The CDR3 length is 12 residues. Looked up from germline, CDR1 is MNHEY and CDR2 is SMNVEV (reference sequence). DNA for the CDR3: TGTGCCAGCTTCACCTCCTCCTACGAGCAGTACTTC. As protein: CASFTSSYEQYF.

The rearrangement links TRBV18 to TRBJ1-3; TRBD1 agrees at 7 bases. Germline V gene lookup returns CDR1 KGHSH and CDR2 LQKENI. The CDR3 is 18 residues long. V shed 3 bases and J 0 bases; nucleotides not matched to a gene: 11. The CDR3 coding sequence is TGTGCCAGCTCACCCCTCCCCACAGGGGCGAACTCTGGAAACACCATATATTTT. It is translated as CASSPLPTGANSGNTIYF.

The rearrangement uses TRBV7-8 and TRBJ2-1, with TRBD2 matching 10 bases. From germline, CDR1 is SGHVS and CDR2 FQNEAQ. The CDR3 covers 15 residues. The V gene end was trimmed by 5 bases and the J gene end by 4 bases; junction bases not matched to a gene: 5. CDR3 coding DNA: TGTGCCAGCAGCCTCGGGACTAGCGCTTACAATGAGCAGTTCTTC. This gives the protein CASSLGTSAYNEQFF.

The CDR3 sequence is CASSLAWDRNYGYTF. The CDR3 region has the DNA TGTGCCAGCAGTTTAGCCTGGGACCGAAACTATGGCTACACCTTC. V gene TRBV28 combines with J gene TRBJ1-2, with D tentatively TRBD1 (5 bases). Trimming pared 2 bases from V and 2 bases from J, leaving 12 bases between. The CDR3 runs 15 residues. From germline, CDR1 is MDHEN and CDR2 SYDVKM.

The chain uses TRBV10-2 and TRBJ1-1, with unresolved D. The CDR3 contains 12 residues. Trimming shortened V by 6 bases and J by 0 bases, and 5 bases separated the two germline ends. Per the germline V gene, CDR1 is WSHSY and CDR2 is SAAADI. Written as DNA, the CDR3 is TGCGCCAGCAGGGAGATGAACACTGAAGCTTTCTTT. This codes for CASREMNTEAFF.

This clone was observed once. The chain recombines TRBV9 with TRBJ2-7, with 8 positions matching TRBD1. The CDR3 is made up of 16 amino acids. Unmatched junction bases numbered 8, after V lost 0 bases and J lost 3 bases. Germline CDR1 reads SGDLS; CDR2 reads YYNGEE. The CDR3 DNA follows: TGTGCCAGCAGCGTAGTGGAAGGACAGGGACTCTACGAGCAGTACTTC. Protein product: CASSVVEGQGLYEQYF.

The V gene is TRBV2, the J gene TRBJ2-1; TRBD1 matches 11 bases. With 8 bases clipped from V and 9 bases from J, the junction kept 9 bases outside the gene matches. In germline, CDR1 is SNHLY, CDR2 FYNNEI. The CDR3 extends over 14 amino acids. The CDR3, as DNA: TGTGCCAGCCAAGAAGGACAGGGGGCAACTGAGCAGTTCTTC. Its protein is CASQEGQGATEQFF.

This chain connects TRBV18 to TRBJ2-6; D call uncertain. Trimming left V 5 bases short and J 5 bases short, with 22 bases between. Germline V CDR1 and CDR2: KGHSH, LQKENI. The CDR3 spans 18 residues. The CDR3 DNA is TGTGCCAGCTCAATAGGCCTGCATTTACAAAGTCGGGCCAACGTCCTGACTTTC. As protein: CASSIGLHLQSRANVLTF.

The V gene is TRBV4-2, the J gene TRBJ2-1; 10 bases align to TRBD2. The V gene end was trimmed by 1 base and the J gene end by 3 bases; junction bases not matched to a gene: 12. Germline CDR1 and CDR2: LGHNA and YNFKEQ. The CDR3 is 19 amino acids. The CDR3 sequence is CASSQGESSGSLNYNEQFF. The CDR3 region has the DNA TGTGCCAGCAGCCAAGGGGAATCTAGCGGGAGTCTGAACTACAATGAGCAGTTCTTC.

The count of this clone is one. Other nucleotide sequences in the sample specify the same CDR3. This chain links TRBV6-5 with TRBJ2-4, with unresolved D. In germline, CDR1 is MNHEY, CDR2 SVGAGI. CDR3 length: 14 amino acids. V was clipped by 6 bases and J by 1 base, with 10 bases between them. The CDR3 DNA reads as TGTGCCAGCAGCCCATCCTTGGCCAAAAACATTCAGTACTTC. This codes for CASSPSLAKNIQYF.

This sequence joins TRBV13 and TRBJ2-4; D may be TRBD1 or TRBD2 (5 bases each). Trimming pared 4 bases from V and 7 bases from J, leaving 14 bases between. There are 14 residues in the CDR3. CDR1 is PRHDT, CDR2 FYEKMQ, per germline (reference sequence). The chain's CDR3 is CASSSFQGGNIQYF. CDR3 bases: TGTGCCAGCAGCTCGTTCCAGGGCGGGAACATTCAGTACTTC.